The present T cell receptor beta chain was sequenced within a study of regulatory T cells in long-lasting Graves disease. Regarding time point: persistent/refractory GD, antithyroid drugs over 5 years with positive TRAb. PBMC-extracted RNA yielded the TCR library. This clonotype has only a few counts. Its antigen is not identified. This CDR3 region has 17 residues. The junction had 6 bases not matched to a gene; V was cut back by 3 bases and J by 1 base. Germline loops: CDR1 SGHAT, CDR2 FQNNGV. General study findings and limits: Persistent Graves' patients had lower TCR diversity than newly diagnosed ones. Favoring TRBV28, TRBJ1-2 and TRBJ2-5 was a feature seen in persistent disease.

CDR3 regions were amplified by Arm-PCR using iRepertoire HTBI primers to build TCR beta libraries. One entry per CDR3 protein, called by TCRdb with MiXCR from the multiplex PCR reads. This sample has approximately 690,000 distinct CDR3 sequences, with 25% to 30% found just once. The sequence was obtained from a female donor with Graves disease. The sample here was peripheral blood mononuclear cells (PBMCs), taken when the disease was refractory, from a patient treated with antithyroid drugs. The chain employs TRBV11-2 and TRBJ2-7, with 13 bases fitting TRBD2. CDR3 DNA: TGTGCCAGCAGCTTGTCGACTAGCGGGAGGACGTCCTACGAGCAGTACTTC. The encoded protein is CASSLSTSGRTSYEQYF. Based on the CDR3 plus reference TRBV11-2 and TRBJ2-7, the full variable domain is EAGVAQSPRYKIIEKRQSVAFWCNPISGHATLYWYQQILGQGPKLLIQFQNNGVVDDSQLPKDRFSAERLKGVDSTLKIQPAKLEDSAVYLCASSLSTSGRTSYEQYFGPGTRLTVT.